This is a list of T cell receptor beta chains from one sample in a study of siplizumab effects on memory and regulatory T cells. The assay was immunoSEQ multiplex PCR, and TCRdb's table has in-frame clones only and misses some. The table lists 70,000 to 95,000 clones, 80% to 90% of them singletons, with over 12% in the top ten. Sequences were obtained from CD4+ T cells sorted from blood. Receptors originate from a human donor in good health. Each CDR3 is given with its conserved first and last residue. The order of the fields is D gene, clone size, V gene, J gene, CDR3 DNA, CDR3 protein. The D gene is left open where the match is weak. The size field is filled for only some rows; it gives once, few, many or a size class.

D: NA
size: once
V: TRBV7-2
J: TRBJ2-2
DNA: TGTGCCAGCAGCTTAGAGTCCGGGAGGAACACCGGGGAGCTGTTTTTT
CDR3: CASSLESGRNTGELFF

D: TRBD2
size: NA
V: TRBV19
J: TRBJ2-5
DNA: TGTGCCAGTAGCGGGAGGGCCCCGGGCGTCGGAGAGACCCAGTACTTC
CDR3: CASSGRAPGVGETQYF

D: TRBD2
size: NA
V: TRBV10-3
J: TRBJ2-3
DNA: TGTGCCACCCGGGGAGGGACTAGCGGGAGAGAAACCACAGATACGCAGTATTTT
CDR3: CATRGGTSGRETTDTQYF

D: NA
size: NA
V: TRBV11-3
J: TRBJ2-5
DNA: TGTGCCAGCAGCCGGTACGGGATTGAGACCCAGTACTTC
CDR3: CASSRYGIETQYF

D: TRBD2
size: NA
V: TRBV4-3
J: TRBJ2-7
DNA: TGCGCCAGCAGCCAAGTCTGGGCCGGGACTAGCGGGCGAAACTCCTACGAGCAGTACTTC
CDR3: CASSQVWAGTSGRNSYEQYF

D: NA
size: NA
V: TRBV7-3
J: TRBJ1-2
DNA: TGTGCCAGCGCCATCGACTCCGGGGCCTCGCGCTATGGCTACACCTTC
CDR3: CASAIDSGASRYGYTF

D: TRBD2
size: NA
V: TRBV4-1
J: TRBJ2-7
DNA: TGCGCCAGCAGCCAAGGAGCCTTGGCGGGAGGGCACGAGCAGTACTTC
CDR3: CASSQGALAGGHEQYF

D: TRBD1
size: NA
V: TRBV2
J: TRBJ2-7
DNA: TGTGCCAGCAGTTTTCGGGACAGGGGGCTGTCGGTGGAGCAGTACTTC
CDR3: CASSFRDRGLSVEQYF

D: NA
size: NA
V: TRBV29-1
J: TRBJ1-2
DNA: TGCAGCGACGAGGGGGTCGGCTATGGCTACACCTTC
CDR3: CSDEGVGYGYTF

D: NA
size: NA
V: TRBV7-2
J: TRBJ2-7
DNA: TGTGCCAGCAGCTTAGGGCTGGGCTACGAGCAGTACTTC
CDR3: CASSLGLGYEQYF

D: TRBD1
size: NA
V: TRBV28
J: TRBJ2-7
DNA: TGTGCCAGCACCCCTGTGGTGGGACAGGGTGCCGGGAGGTTAGTCTACGAGCAGTACTTC
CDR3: CASTPVVGQGAGRLVYEQYF

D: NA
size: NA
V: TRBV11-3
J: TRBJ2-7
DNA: TGTGCCAGCAGCCCAAGGCAGGGAGACTACGAGCAGTACTTC
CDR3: CASSPRQGDYEQYF

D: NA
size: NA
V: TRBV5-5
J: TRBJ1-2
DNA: TGTGCCAGCAGCCGGGCCGGGGCGGGCTATGGCTACACCTTC
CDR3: CASSRAGAGYGYTF

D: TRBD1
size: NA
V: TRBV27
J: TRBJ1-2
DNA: TGTGCCAGCAGCGTAACAGGGGGCTTTGGTGGCTACACCTTC
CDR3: CASSVTGGFGGYTF

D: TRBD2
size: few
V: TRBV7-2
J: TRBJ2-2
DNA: TGTGCCAGCAGCTTAGCGGGACTAGCAATCGGGGAGCTGTTTTTT
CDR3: CASSLAGLAIGELFF

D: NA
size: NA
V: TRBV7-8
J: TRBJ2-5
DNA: TGTGCCAGCAAATGGGGGGCACAAGAGACCCAGTACTTC
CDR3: CASKWGAQETQYF

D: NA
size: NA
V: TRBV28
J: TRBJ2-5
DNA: TGTGCCAGCAGCAAAGCAGGGGCGGGTGAAGAGACCCAGTACTTC
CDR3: CASSKAGAGEETQYF

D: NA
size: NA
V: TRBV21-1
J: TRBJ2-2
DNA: TGTGCCAGCAGCAAATGCGTAAAGATTCTAAACACCGGGGAGCTGTTTTTT
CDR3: CASSKCVKILNTGELFF

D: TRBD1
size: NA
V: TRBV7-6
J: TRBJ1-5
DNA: TGTGCCAGCAGCTCCGGGACAGGGTCGGGTCAGCCCCAGCATTTT
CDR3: CASSSGTGSGQPQHF

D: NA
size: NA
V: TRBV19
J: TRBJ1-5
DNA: TGTGCCAGTAGTAAGAGTCCCAATCAGCCCCAGCATTTT
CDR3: CASSKSPNQPQHF

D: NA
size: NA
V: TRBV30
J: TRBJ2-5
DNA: TGTGCCTGGAGTAATGACGTAGGGATACAAGAGACCCAGTACTTC
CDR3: CAWSNDVGIQETQYF

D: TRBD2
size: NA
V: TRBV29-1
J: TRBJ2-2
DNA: TGCAGCGTTGGAAGGCAGGCTAGCGGGATAACCGGGGAGCTGTTTTTT
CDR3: CSVGRQASGITGELFF

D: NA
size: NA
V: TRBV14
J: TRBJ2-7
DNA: TGTGCCAGCAGCCAAGACAGGGCTGGCGAGCAGTACTTC
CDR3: CASSQDRAGEQYF

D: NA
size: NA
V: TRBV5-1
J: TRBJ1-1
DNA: TGCGCCAGCAGCTTTAGGAGGGACACTGAAGCTTTCTTT
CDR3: CASSFRRDTEAFF

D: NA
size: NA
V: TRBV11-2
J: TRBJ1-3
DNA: TGTGCCAGCAGCTTAAATGGAAACACCATATATTTT
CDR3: CASSLNGNTIYF

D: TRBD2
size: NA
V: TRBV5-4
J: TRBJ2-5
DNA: TGTGCCAGCAGCTTGGGCACTAGCGTTCAAGAGACCCAGTACTTC
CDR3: CASSLGTSVQETQYF

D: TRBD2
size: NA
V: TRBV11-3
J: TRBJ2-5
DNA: TGTGCCAGCAGCCAGGGACTAGCGGTCGTTGAGACCCAGTACTTC
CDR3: CASSQGLAVVETQYF

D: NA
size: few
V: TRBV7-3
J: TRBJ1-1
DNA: TGTGCCAGCAGCTTAACTCCCAACACTGAAGCTTTCTTT
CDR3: CASSLTPNTEAFF

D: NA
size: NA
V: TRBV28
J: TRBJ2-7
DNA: TGTGCCAGCAGTTTATTCCGGGGCCCCTACGAGCAGTACTTC
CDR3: CASSLFRGPYEQYF

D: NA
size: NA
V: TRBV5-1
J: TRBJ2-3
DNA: TGCGCCAGCAGCTTGGAAGGGACGCCTAGCACAGATACGCAGTATTTT
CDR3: CASSLEGTPSTDTQYF

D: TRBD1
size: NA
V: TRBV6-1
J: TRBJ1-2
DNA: TGTGCCAGCATCCCCCGGACAGGGCCCGCTGATGGCTACACCTTC
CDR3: CASIPRTGPADGYTF

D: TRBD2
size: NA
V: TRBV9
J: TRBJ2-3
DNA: TGTGCCAGCAGCGTAGGGACTAGGGGAGATACGCAGTATTTT
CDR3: CASSVGTRGDTQYF

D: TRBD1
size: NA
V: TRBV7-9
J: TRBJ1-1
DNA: TGTGCCAGCAGCCCCAGGGGGTCGGGCACTGAAGCTTTCTTT
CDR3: CASSPRGSGTEAFF

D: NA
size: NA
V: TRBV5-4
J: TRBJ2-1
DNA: TGTGCCAGCAATCGAGGACGCGAGCAGTTCTTC
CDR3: CASNRGREQFF

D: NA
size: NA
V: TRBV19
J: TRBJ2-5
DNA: TGTGCCAGTAGTACTAACGTCGGACTGATGGAGACCCAGTACTTC
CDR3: CASSTNVGLMETQYF

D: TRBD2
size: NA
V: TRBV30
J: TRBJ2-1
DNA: TGTGCCTGGAGTCCGTTTAGCGGGAGCTTGACCGAGCAGTTCTTC
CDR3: CAWSPFSGSLTEQFF

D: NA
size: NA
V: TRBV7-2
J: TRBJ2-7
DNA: TGTGCCAGCAGCTTAGCAGCTCAAGCGCCAGGAGGGCAGTACTTC
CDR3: CASSLAAQAPGGQYF

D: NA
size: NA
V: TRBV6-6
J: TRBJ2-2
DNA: TGTGCCAGCAGGGAGGGGGCGTACACCGGGGAGCTGTTTTTT
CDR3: CASREGAYTGELFF

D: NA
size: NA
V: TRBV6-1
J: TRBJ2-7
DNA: TGTGCCAGCAGTGTGGTAGGGATGGGTGAGCAGTACTTC
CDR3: CASSVVGMGEQYF

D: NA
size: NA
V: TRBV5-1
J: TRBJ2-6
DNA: TGCGCCAGCAGTCGTGCAGCCGGGGCCAACGTCCTGACTTTC
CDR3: CASSRAAGANVLTF

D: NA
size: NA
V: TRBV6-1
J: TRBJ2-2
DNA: TGTGCCAGCAGTGAAGCCCCGGCAGGGTTGAACACCGGGGAGCTGTTTTTT
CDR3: CASSEAPAGLNTGELFF

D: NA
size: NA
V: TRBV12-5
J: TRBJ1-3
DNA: TGTGCTAGTGGTTTGATCTCTGGAAACACCATATATTTT
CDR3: CASGLISGNTIYF

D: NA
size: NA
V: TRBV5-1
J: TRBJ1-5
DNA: TGCGCCAGCAGCGTGGTTGGCAATCAGCCCCAGCATTTT
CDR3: CASSVVGNQPQHF

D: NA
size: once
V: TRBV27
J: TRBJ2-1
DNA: TGTGCCAGCAGTCCGACAGGTCAGGGAGGATACAATGAGCAGTTCTTC
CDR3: CASSPTGQGGYNEQFF

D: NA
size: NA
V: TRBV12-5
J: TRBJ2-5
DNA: TGTGCTAGTGGTTTGGTACCCAACCACCAAGAGACCCAGTACTTC
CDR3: CASGLVPNHQETQYF

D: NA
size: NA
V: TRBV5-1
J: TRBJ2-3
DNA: TGCGCCAGCAGCTTGGAAGGGACCCTCATGGATACGCAGTATTTT
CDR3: CASSLEGTLMDTQYF

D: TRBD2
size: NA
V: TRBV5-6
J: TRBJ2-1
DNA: TGTGCCAGCAGCTTGGCCGGGGGGAGCGGACGTGAGCAGTTCTTC
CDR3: CASSLAGGSGREQFF

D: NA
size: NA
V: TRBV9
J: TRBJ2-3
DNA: TGTGCCAGCAGCATCCGGGACCTCAAAGATACGCAGTATTTT
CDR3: CASSIRDLKDTQYF

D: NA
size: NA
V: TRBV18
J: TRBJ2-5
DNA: TGTGCCAGCTCACCATACGGGGGAGGGACAGGAGAGACCCAGTACTTC
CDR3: CASSPYGGGTGETQYF

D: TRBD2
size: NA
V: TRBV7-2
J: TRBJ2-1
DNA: TGTGCCAGCAGCTTAGCCAGCGGGAGTTCCAATGAGCAGTTCTTC
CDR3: CASSLASGSSNEQFF

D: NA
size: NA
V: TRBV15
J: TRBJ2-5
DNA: TGTGCCACCAGCAGTCCTCAGGGGGGGCGAGAGACCCAGTACTTC
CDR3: CATSSPQGGRETQYF

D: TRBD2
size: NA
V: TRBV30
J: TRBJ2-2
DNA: TGTGCCTGGAGTGTACTAGCGGCGGTCGGGGAGCTGTTTTTT
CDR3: CAWSVLAAVGELFF